What follows are 17 T cell receptor beta chains derived from one specimen sequenced in a study of blood T cell repertoires in COVID-19. Only in-frame clones appear in the TCRdb table, and some are missing; sequencing was by immunoSEQ multiplex PCR. This table holds about 230,000 clones, around 80% found once. The sequencing input was peripheral blood. The receptors originated from a woman between 40 and 55 years old who had recovered from COVID-19.

This clone was counted a few times. J is TRBJ2-2 and V is TRBV24-1, with 8 nucleotides matching TRBD2. V dropped 3 bases and J dropped 4; count of bases not matched to a gene: 9. This CDR3 spans 17 amino acids. Germline V gene lookup returns CDR1 KGHDR and CDR2 SFDVKD. CDR3 sequence reads: CATSDTTGTRGTGELFF. The CDR3 DNA reads as TGTGCCACCAGTGATACCACCGGGACTAGGGGCACCGGGGAGCTGTTTTTT.

The chain has TRBV2 and TRBJ1-2; 10 bases match TRBD1. Unmatched junction bases numbered 7, after V lost 10 bases and J lost 2 bases. The CDR3 loop spans 14 amino acids. Germline V gene lookup returns CDR1 SNHLY and CDR2 FYNNEI. The CDR3 loop is CATERDRGNYGYTF. CDR3 coding DNA: TGTGCCACCGAAAGGGACAGGGGCAACTATGGCTACACCTTC. The complete variable domain, with remaining parts taken from reference TRBV2 and TRBJ1-2, reads EPEVTQTPSHQVTQMGQEVILRCVPISNHLYFYWYRQILGQKVEFLVSFYNNEISEKSEIFDDQFSVERPDGSNFTLKIRSTKLEDSAMYFCATERDRGNYGYTFGSGTRLTVV.

On this clone: This CDR3 is also generated by other DNA sequences in the sample. The J gene is TRBJ2-3, the V gene TRBV3-1 (or the pseudogene TRBV3-2), with 7 nucleotides matching TRBD2. Germline trimming cut 1 base from V and 3 bases from J; bases unmatched to any gene: 1. The CDR3 loop spans 14 amino acids. Germline V CDR1 and CDR2: LGHDT, YNNKEL (reference sequence). CDR3 residues: CASSQGGGTDTQYF. The CDR3 DNA follows: TGTGCCAGCAGCCAAGGGGGGGGGACAGATACGCAGTATTTT.

The chain links TRBV19 to TRBJ2-7, with TRBD2 identical over 7 bases. Germline V gene sequence: CDR1 LNHDA, CDR2 SQIVND (reference sequence). The V gene end was trimmed by 3 bases and the J gene end by 0 bases; junction bases not matched to a gene: 2. The CDR3 spans 14 residues. CDR3 loop: CASSMGGSSYEQYF. Written as DNA, the CDR3 is TGTGCCAGTAGTATGGGAGGGAGCTCCTACGAGCAGTACTTC.

V usage is TRBV9 and J usage is TRBJ1-5, with D hard to call. Germline-derived CDR1 and CDR2 are SGDLS and YYNGEE. This CDR3 comprises 17 residues. Trimming stripped 0 bases from V and 0 bases from J, with 13 bases between. DNA of the CDR3: TGTGCCAGCAGCGTAGGTCCCGGTCTCTATAGCAATCAGCCCCAGCATTTT. Translation: CASSVGPGLYSNQPQHF.

The chain has TRBV5-6 and TRBJ2-1, with D unclear. Looked up from germline, CDR1 is SGHDT and CDR2 is YYEEEE. The CDR3 length is 11 residues. V was clipped by 2 bases and J by 6 bases, with 3 bases between them. The CDR3 loop is CASSFFNEQFF. CDR3 DNA sequence: TGTGCCAGCAGCTTCTTCAATGAGCAGTTCTTC.

J is TRBJ2-5 and V is TRBV27, with 10 bases that match TRBD1. The CDR3 spans 17 residues. Germline lookup yields CDR1 MNHEY and CDR2 SMNVEV (reference sequence). V dropped 5 bases and J dropped 5; count of bases not matched to a gene: 14. CDR3 amino acids: CASSPDWIGDRGETQYF. The CDR3 DNA is TGTGCCAGCAGTCCAGATTGGATAGGGGACAGGGGTGAGACCCAGTACTTC.

This sequence joins TRBV7-3 and TRBJ1-2; maybe TRBD1 (6 bases). The CDR3 covers 13 residues. Trimming cost V 5 bases and J 6 bases, with 13 bases left between them. Germline CDR1 reads SGHTA; CDR2 reads FQGTGA. The CDR3 loop is CASSTTGSDGYTF. The CDR3 coding sequence is TGTGCCAGCAGCACGACAGGATCGGATGGCTACACCTTC. The full variable domain, completed using reference TRBV7-3 and TRBJ1-2, is GAGVSQTPSNKVTEKGKYVELRCDPISGHTALYWYRQSLGQGPEFLIYFQGTGAADDSGLPNDRFFAVRPEGSVSTLKIQRTERGDSAVYLCASSTTGSDGYTFGSGTRLTVV.

This chain connects TRBV13 to TRBJ2-3, with TRBD2 identical over 12 bases. Germline CDR1 is PRHDT and CDR2 is FYEKMQ (reference sequence). This CDR3 has 19 residues. The ends lost 5 bases at V and 4 bases at J; junction bases unmatched: 16. DNA for the CDR3: TGTGCCAGCAGCGAACGTACGGGACTAGCGGGTTGGGCAGCAGATACGCAGTATTTT. Protein product: CASSERTGLAGWAADTQYF.

This clone appeared a few times. This sequence joins TRBV5-1 and TRBJ1-5, with 10 bases matching TRBD1. The CDR3 contains 17 residues. Trimming removed 4 bases from V and 7 bases from J; junction bases left unmatched: 14. Germline CDR1 reads SGHRS; CDR2 reads YFSETQ. CDR3 bases: TGCGCCAGCAGCCTGGAACCAGAGACAGGGGGCGGACAGCCCCAGCATTTT. Its protein product is CASSLEPETGGGQPQHF.

This rearrangement joins TRBV6-5 to TRBJ1-2; D gene ambiguous. The CDR3 sequence is 11 residues long. Germline CDR1 reads MNHEY; CDR2 reads SVGAGI. Trimming removed 10 bases from V and 6 bases from J, with 12 bases in between. CDR3 coding DNA: TGTGCCACCGCCCGGGGAGATGGCTACACCTTC. Protein sequence: CATARGDGYTF.

The chain combines TRBV4-3 with TRBJ1-1; 9 bases are shared with TRBD1. CDR1 and CDR2 (germline): LGHNA, YSLEER. V was pared by 0 bases and J by 7 bases, with 6 bases of the junction left unmatched. This CDR3 region has 15 residues. The CDR3 is CASSQDQDRGREAFF. CDR3 nucleotide sequence: TGCGCCAGCAGCCAAGATCAGGACAGGGGTCGTGAAGCTTTCTTT.

The CDR3 DNA reads as TGTGCCAGCAGACGAGACAGTGTCCAAGAGACCCAGTACTTC. Its translation: CASRRDSVQETQYF. The rearrangement joins TRBV2 to TRBJ2-5, with D perhaps matching TRBD1 (5 bases). V dropped 6 bases and J dropped 1 base, with 12 bases sitting between them. This CDR3 comprises 14 residues. CDR1 SNHLY and CDR2 FYNNEI come from the germline V gene. Filled out from reference TRBV2 and TRBJ2-5, the complete variable domain reads EPEVTQTPSHQVTQMGQEVILRCVPISNHLYFYWYRQILGQKVEFLVSFYNNEISEKSEIFDDQFSVERPDGSNFTLKIRSTKLEDSAMYFCASRRDSVQETQYFGPGTRLLVL.

The count of this clone is one. This chain connects TRBV28 to TRBJ1-5, with D possibly being TRBD1 (5 bases). Trimming took off 3 bases at V and 3 bases at J, with 12 bases between the two ends. There are 15 residues in the CDR3. The germline V gene has CDR1 MDHEN and CDR2 SYDVKM. The CDR3 loop reads CASSFGGALNQPQHF. DNA of the CDR3: TGTGCCAGCAGTTTTGGCGGGGCCCTCAATCAGCCCCAGCATTTT.

The chain joins TRBV28 to TRBJ1-2, with 7 bases matching TRBD1. With V trimmed by 5 bases and J by 2 bases, 5 bases remained unmatched. The CDR3 is 14 residues long. Germline assignment: CDR1 MDHEN and CDR2 SYDVKM. CDR3 in DNA: TGTGCCAGCAGTCACCAGGGGGAAAACTATGGCTACACCTTC. Amino acids: CASSHQGENYGYTF.

In nucleotides, the CDR3 is TGTGCCAGTAGTCGGGACAGGGGCTCCGAGCAGTACTTC. It encodes CASSRDRGSEQYF. The chain combines TRBV19 with TRBJ2-7; 10 nucleotides match TRBD1. CDR1 is LNHDA, CDR2 SQIVND, per germline (reference sequence). V lost 5 bases, J lost 6 bases, and 4 bases stayed unmatched. This CDR3 spans 13 amino acids.

This sequence joins TRBV5-1 and TRBJ1-1; TRBD1 aligns across 8 bases. The J segment lost 2 bases and the V segment lost 0 bases, leaving 6 bases of the junction unmatched. Germline assignment: CDR1 SGHRS and CDR2 YFSETQ. CDR3 length equals 16 residues. This CDR3 is CASSLDTDRANTEAFF. The CDR3 DNA follows: TGCGCCAGCAGCTTGGATACGGACAGGGCAAACACTGAAGCTTTCTTT.